This T cell receptor (beta chain) was identified during a study of T cells in Graves' hyperthyroidism and ophthalmopathy. This clonotype was counted ten times or more. What was amplified from RNA transcripts were TCR beta CDR3 regions. With the HTBI primer set, the TCR CDR3 went through a first round of RT-PCR. TCRdb reanalysed the multiplex PCR reads using MiXCR and keeps one entry per CDR3 protein. The data hold around 610,000 distinct CDR3 sequences, with under 15% observed a single time. J lost 3 bases, V lost 10 bases, and 11 bases had no gene match. The CDR3 is 14 residues long. Per the germline V gene, CDR1 is ENHRY and CDR2 is SYGVKD.

J is TRBJ2-7 and V is TRBV10-3; 8 positions agree with TRBD2. The sequence derives from a woman between 35 and 50 years old with Graves' ophthalmopathy. Sequencing was performed on blood. CDR3 region: CATGIGAGGYEQYF. CDR3 DNA sequence: TGTGCCACGGGAATAGGGGCGGGAGGCTACGAGCAGTACTTC.